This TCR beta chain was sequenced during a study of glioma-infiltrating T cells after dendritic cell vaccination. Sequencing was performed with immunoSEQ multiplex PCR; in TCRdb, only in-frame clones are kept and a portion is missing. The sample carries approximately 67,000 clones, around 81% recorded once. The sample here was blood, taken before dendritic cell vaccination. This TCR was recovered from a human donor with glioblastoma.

Here the CDR3 reads CASSIIDMHEQFF. DNA of the CDR3: TGCGCCAGCAGCATTATCGACATGCATGAGCAGTTCTTC. The V gene is TRBV5-1, the J gene TRBJ2-1; no reliable D call. This CDR3 is 13 amino acids long. Germline CDR1 is SGHRS and CDR2 is YFSETQ. V gave up 4 bases and J gave up 8 bases, with 13 bases separating them. The entire variable domain, with the rest obtained from reference TRBV5-1 and TRBJ2-1, is as follows: KAGVTQTPRYLIKTRGQQVTLSCSPISGHRSVSWYQQTPGQGLQFLFEYFSETQRNKGNFPGRFSGRQFSNSRSEMNVSTLELGDSALYLCASSIIDMHEQFFGPGTRLTVL.